This T cell receptor (beta chain) was profiled in a study of OX40 agonist ivuxolimab in advanced cancers. Method: immunoSEQ multiplex PCR; TCRdb's copy keeps in-frame clones and lacks some. Of about 87,000 clones in the sample, about 83% are singletons; the top ten hold around 1.5%. This clone came up once. Sequences were derived from CD4+ or CD8+ T cells sorted from blood, sampled in a trial of the OX40 agonist ivuxolimab. The sequence came from an adult with an advanced solid tumor such as melanoma, head and neck, liver or kidney cancer.

The CDR3 nucleotides are TGTGCCAGCAGCCCAACCCCAGGACAGGGGGCCTACGAGCAGTACTTC. Its protein product is CASSPTPGQGAYEQYF. This chain connects TRBV5-4 to TRBJ2-7, with 10 bases that match TRBD1. Germline V gene lookup returns CDR1 SGHNT and CDR2 YYREEE (reference sequence). This CDR3 has 16 amino acids. Unmatched junction bases numbered 9, after V lost 4 bases and J lost 2 bases.